The subject of this entry is one TCR beta chain. Its antigen specificity is not known. Per-nucleotide qualities are absent, and no much larger clonotype sits a single base away. Libraries came from RT-PCR. Sequenced on an Illumina HiSeq 2500. TCRdb applied fastp at Q25 and MiXCR to the public reads, then kept only in-frame beta chains. All rows with the same CDR3 protein become a single entry with the most common DNA and genes. A total of 500,000 to 750,000 distinct CDR3 sequences appear in this sample, less than 15% of them only once. 11% of the sample is held by the ten biggest clonotypes. These data originate in a study of response to subunit inactivated influenza vaccine (dated by TCRdb to the late 2010s). Describing the broader study: Deep quantitative T cell receptor repertoire profiling was used in the study to track responses to a trivalent subunit inactivated influenza vaccine. Findings and caveats that apply to the study as a whole: The authors suggested that each seasonal influenza vaccination may recruit only a limited number of new T cells.

Relative to germline, V is 4 bases shorter and J is 3 bases shorter, with 10 bases between their ends. CDR1 and CDR2 (DFQATT, SNEGSKA) derive from the germline V gene (reference sequence). The CDR3, cysteine through phenylalanine, is 13 amino acids long. Only CDR3 DNA is held: 39 bases, read in frame from base 1. The input for sequencing was PBMCs from blood, taken about 13 days after vaccination. The sequence derives from a man aged 45-65 years who received an inactivated influenza vaccine. Donor details come from another sample of the same person, matched by shared clones. Here the chain combines TRBV20-1 and TRBJ1-5, with no confident D gene call. The bases are TGCAGTGCTATCGATAGATACAATCAGCCCCAGCATTTT. Its protein is CSAIDRYNQPQHF.